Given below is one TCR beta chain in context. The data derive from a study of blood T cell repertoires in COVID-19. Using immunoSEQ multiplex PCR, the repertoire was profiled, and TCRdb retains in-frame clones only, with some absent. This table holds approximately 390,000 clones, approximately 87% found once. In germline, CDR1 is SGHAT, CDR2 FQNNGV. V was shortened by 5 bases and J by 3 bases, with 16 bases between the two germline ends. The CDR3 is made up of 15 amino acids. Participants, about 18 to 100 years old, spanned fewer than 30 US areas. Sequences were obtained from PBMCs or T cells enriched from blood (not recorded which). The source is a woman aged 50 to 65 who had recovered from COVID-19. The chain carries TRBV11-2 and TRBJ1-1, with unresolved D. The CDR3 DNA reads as TGTGCCAGCAGCCCGAGGGAAACTGCTTACACTGAAGCTTTCTTT. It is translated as CASSPRETAYTEAFF.